The rows below give T cell receptor beta chains drawn from one sample of a study of cytomegalovirus exposure and HLA in healthy donors. Libraries were prepared by immunoSEQ multiplex PCR; TCRdb keeps only in-frame clonotypes and omits some of them. Among fewer than 150,000 clones listed, roughly four fifths were seen once. Sequencing input: PBMCs. The origin of the receptors is a man aged 25-45 years in good health and CMV-seronegative. Both conserved end residues are part of each CDR3. The D gene is left open where the match is weak. Size is omitted from some rows. Given values are once, few, many or a class for expanded clones.

D gene	V gene	J gene	clone size	CDR3 DNA	CDR3 protein
TRBD2	TRBV5-1	TRBJ2-5	NA	TGCGCCAGCAGCTTCGGCGGCAGGGAGGGGACCCAGTACTTC	CASSFGGREGTQYF
NA	TRBV5-1	TRBJ1-1	NA	TGCGCCAGCAGCTTTCAGGGGCGCGGGACTGAAGCTTTCTTT	CASSFQGRGTEAFF
NA	TRBV9	TRBJ2-1	NA	TGTGCCAGCAGCGTAGGGAGTGAGCAGTTCTTC	CASSVGSEQFF
TRBD2	TRBV5-6	TRBJ2-1	few	TGTGCCAGCAGCTTGGGACTAGCGATTAGTCACAATGAGCAGTTCTTC	CASSLGLAISHNEQFF
NA	TRBV5-1	TRBJ2-7	NA	TGCGCCAGCAGCAGGAGTGCGGAAAACGAGCAGTACTTC	CASSRSAENEQYF
TRBD2	TRBV9	TRBJ2-2	few	TGTGCCAGCAGACCGGGACTACCCGCCACCGGGGAGCTGTTTTTT	CASRPGLPATGELFF
NA	TRBV19	TRBJ1-5	NA	TGTGCCAGTAACGGGATAGGCAATCAGCCCCAGCATTTT	CASNGIGNQPQHF
TRBD1	TRBV25-1	TRBJ1-1	NA	TGTGCCAGCAGAAAACCGGGACAGGGCAGCACTGAAGCTTTCTTT	CASRKPGQGSTEAFF
TRBD1	TRBV5-1	TRBJ2-3	once	TGCGCCAGCAGTGTGGGACAGATCACAGATACGCAGTATTTT	CASSVGQITDTQYF
NA	TRBV7-9	TRBJ2-7	NA	TGTGCCAGCAGCCCGGTCTCGAGGGCCTACGAGCAGTACTTC	CASSPVSRAYEQYF
NA	TRBV13	TRBJ2-3	NA	TGTGCCAGCAGCTTAGTTCGCGGCGGAATCACAGATACGCAGTATTTT	CASSLVRGGITDTQYF
NA	TRBV7-3	TRBJ1-1	NA	TGTGCCAGCAGCTTAACAACTAACACTGAAGCTTTCTTT	CASSLTTNTEAFF
NA	TRBV9	TRBJ2-7	NA	TGTGCCAGCAGCGTATCTCTCCTCTCCTACGAGCAGTACTTC	CASSVSLLSYEQYF
TRBD2	TRBV7-6	TRBJ2-5	few	TGTGCCAGCAGCTCAGAGCCTCCGGGACTAGCGGGGGACAGCCAAGAGACCCAGTACTTC	CASSSEPPGLAGDSQETQYF
TRBD1	TRBV5-6	TRBJ1-2	once	TGTGCCAGCAGCAAAATTTTGGGGACAGGGCTTTATGGCTACACCTTC	CASSKILGTGLYGYTF
NA	TRBV4-2	TRBJ2-2	NA	TGTGCCAGCATCGCAGTACCGGGACTCAACACCGGGGAGCTGTTTTTT	CASIAVPGLNTGELFF
TRBD2	TRBV6-6	TRBJ2-1	NA	TGTGCCAGCAGTTACTCTGCTAGCGGGGGGGATGAGCAGTTCTTC	CASSYSASGGDEQFF
TRBD2	TRBV11-2	TRBJ2-7	NA	TGTGCCAGCAGCGGGACTAGCGGGCCGTCCTACGAGCAGTACTTC	CASSGTSGPSYEQYF
TRBD1	TRBV28	TRBJ2-7	once	TGTGCCAGCCGCGGGACAGGCCTCTACGAGCAGTACTTC	CASRGTGLYEQYF
TRBD2	TRBV9	TRBJ2-1	NA	TGTGCCAGCAGCGTAATAGCGGGGGGGCGAAATGAGCAGTTCTTC	CASSVIAGGRNEQFF
TRBD1	TRBV6-5	TRBJ1-3	few	TGTGCCAGCAACCCCACAGGGGGAGGAAACACCATATATTTT	CASNPTGGGNTIYF
NA	TRBV7-3	TRBJ2-1	NA	TGTGCCAGCAGCACCACCACAGGGTTGCAGTTCTTC	CASSTTTGLQFF
NA	TRBV28	TRBJ1-1	NA	TGTGCCAGCAGCCTCGGGATCGGGGCTGAAGCTTTCTTT	CASSLGIGAEAFF
TRBD2	TRBV11-3	TRBJ2-1	once	TGTGCCAGCAGCTTTGAATCTAGCGGGGTCAATGAGCAGTTCTTC	CASSFESSGVNEQFF
NA	TRBV14	TRBJ1-5	NA	TGTGCCAGCGGCCGACAGGAGAATCAGCCCCAGCATTTT	CASGRQENQPQHF
NA	TRBV7-9	TRBJ2-1	NA	TGTGCCAGCAGCCCCCGGGGTAGCTCCTACAATGAGCAGTTCTTC	CASSPRGSSYNEQFF
TRBD2	TRBV7-2	TRBJ2-1	NA	TGTGCCAGCAGCCCGTTCGAAGTACTAGCGGGCCATCACAATGAGCAGTTCTTC	CASSPFEVLAGHHNEQFF
TRBD1	TRBV25-1	TRBJ2-5	few	TGTGCCAGCACCTCCCCAGGGGGTCGGGAGACCCAGTACTTC	CASTSPGGRETQYF
NA	TRBV30	TRBJ2-1	NA	TGTGCCTGGGACACTGGCTCCTACAATGAGCAGTTCTTC	CAWDTGSYNEQFF
TRBD1	TRBV2	TRBJ2-7	NA	TGTGCCAGCAGTGGGGGGACAGGGGGGACCTACGAGCAGTACTTC	CASSGGTGGTYEQYF
TRBD1	TRBV30	TRBJ2-3	NA	TGTGCCTTAGACAGGGGTCCCACAGATACGCAGTATTTT	CALDRGPTDTQYF
TRBD2	TRBV9	TRBJ2-1	NA	TGTGCCAGCAGCGTAGGGGGACTAGACATGAATGAGCAGTTCTTC	CASSVGGLDMNEQFF
TRBD1	TRBV15	TRBJ1-3	few	TGTGCCACCACCCTGGGGACAGCAGGAAACACCATATATTTT	CATTLGTAGNTIYF
NA	TRBV6-1	TRBJ1-2	NA	TGTGCCAGCAGTGCGAATGAAGGAGCCCACTATGGCTACACCTTC	CASSANEGAHYGYTF
TRBD1	TRBV19	TRBJ1-2	NA	TGTGCCAGTAGCATCTCCGGGACAGGGGTGCCTGCTGGCTATGGCTACACCTTC	CASSISGTGVPAGYGYTF
NA	TRBV27	TRBJ1-3	NA	TGTGCCAGCAGTTTAGCAGGGGATAGAGGAAACACCATATATTTT	CASSLAGDRGNTIYF
NA	TRBV5-6	TRBJ1-2	few	TGTGCCAGCAGCTTTGGGAGGTTCTATGGCTACACCTTC	CASSFGRFYGYTF
NA	TRBV28	TRBJ1-5	NA	TGTGCCAGCAGAACCCCGGGGAAGCCCCAGCATTTT	CASRTPGKPQHF
TRBD1	TRBV5-4	TRBJ1-1	NA	TGTGCCAGCAGCTTAGACAGGGCCCAGAACACTGAAGCTTTCTTT	CASSLDRAQNTEAFF